This T cell receptor beta chain derives from a study of long-term antiretroviral therapy in people with HIV. General study results and limits: Following ART, diversity rose but still fell short of transplant donor controls.

One or more pre-ART and two or more post-ART PBMC samples were available from each donor. This CDR3 is built from 11 residues. Trimming cost V 4 bases and J 4 bases, with 3 bases left between them. Germline V gives CDR1 SGDLS, CDR2 YYNGEE. Samples were assayed with immunoSEQ v3.0 at survey level. The repertoire was sequenced with immunoSEQ multiplex PCR; TCRdb's copy has only in-frame clones and lacks some. The table records 25,000 to 35,000 clones, 97% of them present only once. With regard to this clone: Its antigen is as yet unknown.

The receptor was derived from a man aged 25-40 years with HIV. The rearrangement joins TRBV9 to TRBJ1-3; no firm D call. The sample was unsorted PBMCs, taken 6.9 years after starting antiretroviral therapy. The CDR3 nucleotides are TGTGCCAGCAGCCCGGGAAACACCATATATTTT. Encoded protein: CASSPGNTIYF.